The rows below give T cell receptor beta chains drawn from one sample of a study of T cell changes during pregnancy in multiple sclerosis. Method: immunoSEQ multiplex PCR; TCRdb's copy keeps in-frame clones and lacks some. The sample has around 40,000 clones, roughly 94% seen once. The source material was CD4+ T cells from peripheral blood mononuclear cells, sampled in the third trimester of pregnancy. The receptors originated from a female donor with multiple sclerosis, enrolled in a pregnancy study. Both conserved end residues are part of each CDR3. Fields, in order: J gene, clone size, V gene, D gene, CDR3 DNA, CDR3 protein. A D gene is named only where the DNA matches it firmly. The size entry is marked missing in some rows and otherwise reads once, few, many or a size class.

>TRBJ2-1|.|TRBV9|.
TGTGCCAGCAGCGTAGAAGGGCGGGAATACAATGAGCAGTTCTTC
CASSVEGREYNEQFF
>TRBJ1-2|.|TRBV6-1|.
TGTGCCAGCAGTGAGGGCGAGGGAAGAGATGGCTACACCTTC
CASSEGEGRDGYTF
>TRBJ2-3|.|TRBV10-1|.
TGCGCCAGCAGTGAGTCGATTCCAGGGAGCACAGATACGCAGTATTTT
CASSESIPGSTDTQYF
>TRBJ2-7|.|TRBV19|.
TGTGCCAGTAGCGGGCAGGGGGGCTCCTACGAGCAGTACTTC
CASSGQGGSYEQYF
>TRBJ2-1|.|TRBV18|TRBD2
TGTGCCAGCTCTCAGGCGACTAGCGGGAGGGCCGGCGATGAGCAGTTCTTC
CASSQATSGRAGDEQFF
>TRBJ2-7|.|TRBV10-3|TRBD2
TGTGCCATCAGTGAGTCGAAAATAGCGGGGGACGAGCAGTACTTC
CAISESKIAGDEQYF
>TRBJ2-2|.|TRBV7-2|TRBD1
TGTGCCAGCAGCTTGATGGGACAGGGTTCCACCGGGGAGCTGTTTTTT
CASSLMGQGSTGELFF
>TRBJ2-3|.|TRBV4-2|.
TGTGCCAGCAGCCCCGCGAGGACGGGAATCACAGATACGCAGTATTTT
CASSPARTGITDTQYF
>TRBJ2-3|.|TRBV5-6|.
TGTGCCAGCAGCTTGGTCAACAGGGCGGATACGCAGTATTTT
CASSLVNRADTQYF
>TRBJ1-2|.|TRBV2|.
TGTGCCAGCAAACTGGACAGCACCAGCGAGGGCTACACCTTC
CASKLDSTSEGYTF
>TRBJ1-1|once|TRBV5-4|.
TGTGCCAGCAGCTCTCCGGGGAACACTGAAGCTTTCTTT
CASSSPGNTEAFF
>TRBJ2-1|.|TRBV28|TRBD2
TGTGCCAGCAGTTTTCTAGCGGAAAATTACAATGAGCAGTTCTTC
CASSFLAENYNEQFF
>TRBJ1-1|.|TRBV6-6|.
TGTGCCAGCAGTTACTCGACAGTCTTCGGAGCTTTCTTT
CASSYSTVFGAFF
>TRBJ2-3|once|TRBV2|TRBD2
TGTGCCAGCAGTGAGGAGCTAGCGGGGACTCTGGATACGCAGTATTTT
CASSEELAGTLDTQYF